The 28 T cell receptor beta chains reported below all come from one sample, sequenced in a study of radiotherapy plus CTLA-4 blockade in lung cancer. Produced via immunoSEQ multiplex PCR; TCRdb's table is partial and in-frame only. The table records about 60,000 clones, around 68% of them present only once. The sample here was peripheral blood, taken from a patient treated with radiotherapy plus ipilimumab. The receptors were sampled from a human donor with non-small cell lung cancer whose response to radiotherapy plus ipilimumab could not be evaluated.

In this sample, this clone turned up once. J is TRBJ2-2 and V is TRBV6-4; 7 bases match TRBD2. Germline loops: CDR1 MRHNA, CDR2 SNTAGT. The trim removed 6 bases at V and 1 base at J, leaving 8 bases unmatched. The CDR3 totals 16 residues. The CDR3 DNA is TGTGCCAGCAGCCCCCTACCGGGGGGGAACACCGGGGAGCTGTTTTTT. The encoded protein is CASSPLPGGNTGELFF.

The CDR3 nucleotides read TGTGCCAGCAGTTTATCTCCCTTCCTGAACACTGAAGCTTTCTTT. Translated, it gives CASSLSPFLNTEAFF. V and J are TRBV27 and TRBJ1-1, with D uncertain. Germline loops: CDR1 MNHEY, CDR2 SMNVEV (reference sequence). Trimming shortened V by 0 bases and J by 0 bases, and 8 bases separated the two germline ends. This CDR3 comprises 15 residues.

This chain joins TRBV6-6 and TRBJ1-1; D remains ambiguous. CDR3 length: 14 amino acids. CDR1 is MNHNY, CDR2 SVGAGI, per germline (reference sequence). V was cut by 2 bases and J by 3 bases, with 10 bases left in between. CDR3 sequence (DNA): TGTGCCAGCAGTTACGCGGATCGTGACACTGAAGCTTTCTTT. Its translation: CASSYADRDTEAFF.

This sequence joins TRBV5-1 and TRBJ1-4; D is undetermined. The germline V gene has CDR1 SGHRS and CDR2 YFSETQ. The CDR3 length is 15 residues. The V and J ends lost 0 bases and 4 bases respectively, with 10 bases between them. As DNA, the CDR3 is TGCGCCAGCAGCTTGGTGGTCGGTGGTAATGAAAAACTGTTTTTT. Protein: CASSLVVGGNEKLFF. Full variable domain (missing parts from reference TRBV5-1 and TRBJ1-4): KAGVTQTPRYLIKTRGQQVTLSCSPISGHRSVSWYQQTPGQGLQFLFEYFSETQRNKGNFPGRFSGRQFSNSRSEMNVSTLELGDSALYLCASSLVVGGNEKLFFGSGTQLSVL.

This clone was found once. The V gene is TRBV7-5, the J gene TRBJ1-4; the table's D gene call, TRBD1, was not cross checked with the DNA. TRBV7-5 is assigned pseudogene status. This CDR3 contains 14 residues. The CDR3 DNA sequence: TGTGCCAGAAGCTTGAGGACAGGCAATGAAAAACTGTTTTTT. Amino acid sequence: CARSLRTGNEKLFF.

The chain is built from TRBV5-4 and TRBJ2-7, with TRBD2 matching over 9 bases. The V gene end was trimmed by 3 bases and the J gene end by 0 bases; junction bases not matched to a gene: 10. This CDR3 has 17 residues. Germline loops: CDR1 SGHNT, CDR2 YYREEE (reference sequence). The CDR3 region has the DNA TGTGCCAGCAGCTCCGAGACTAGCGGCCCTAACTCCTACGAGCAGTACTTC. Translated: CASSSETSGPNSYEQYF.

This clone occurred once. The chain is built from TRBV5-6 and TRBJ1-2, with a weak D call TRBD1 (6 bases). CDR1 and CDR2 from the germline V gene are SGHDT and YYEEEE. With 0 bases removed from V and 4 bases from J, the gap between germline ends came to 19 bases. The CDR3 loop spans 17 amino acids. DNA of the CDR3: TGTGCCAGCAGCTTGGGGGCCGAGACAGGCCGGATCTATGGCTACACCTTC. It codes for CASSLGAETGRIYGYTF.

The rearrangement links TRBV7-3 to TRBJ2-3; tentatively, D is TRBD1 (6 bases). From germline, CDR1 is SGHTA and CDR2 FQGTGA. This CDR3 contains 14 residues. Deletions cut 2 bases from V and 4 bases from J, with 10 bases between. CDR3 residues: CASSLVGAADTQYF. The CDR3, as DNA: TGTGCCAGCAGCTTAGTGGGGGCCGCAGATACGCAGTATTTT.

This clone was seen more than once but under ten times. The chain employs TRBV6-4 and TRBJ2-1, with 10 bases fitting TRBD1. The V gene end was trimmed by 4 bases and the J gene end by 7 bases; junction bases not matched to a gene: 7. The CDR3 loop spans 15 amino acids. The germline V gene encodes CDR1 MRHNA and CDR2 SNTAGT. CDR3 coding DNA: TGTGCCAGCAGTGCTCAGGGACAGGGGTTAAATGAGCAGTTCTTC. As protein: CASSAQGQGLNEQFF.

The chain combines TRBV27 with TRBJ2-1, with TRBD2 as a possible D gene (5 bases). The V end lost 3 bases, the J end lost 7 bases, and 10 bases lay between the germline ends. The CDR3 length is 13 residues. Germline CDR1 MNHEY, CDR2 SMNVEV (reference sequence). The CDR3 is CASSFFTGNEQFF. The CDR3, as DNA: TGTGCCAGCAGTTTTTTTACGGGAAATGAGCAGTTCTTC.

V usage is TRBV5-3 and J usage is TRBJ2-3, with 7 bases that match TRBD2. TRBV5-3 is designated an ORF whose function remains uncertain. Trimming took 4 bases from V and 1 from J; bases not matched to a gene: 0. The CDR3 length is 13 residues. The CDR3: CARSGRGTDTQYF. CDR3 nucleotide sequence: TGTGCCAGAAGCGGGAGGGGCACAGATACGCAGTATTTT.

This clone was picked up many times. CDR3 nucleotides: TGTGCCAGCGAGGGTCTACAGGGGGCCCATCAGCCCCAGCATTTT. Translated: CASEGLQGAHQPQHF. The J gene is TRBJ1-5, the V gene TRBV19, with 9 bases aligning to TRBD1. Germline CDR1 and CDR2: LNHDA and SQIVND (reference sequence). The CDR3 spans 15 residues. J was trimmed by 5 bases and V by 9 bases; bases with no gene match: 11.

The DNA for the CDR3 is TGTGCCAGTACCACAGGGTTTAATGAAAAACTGTTTTTT. Translation gives CASTTGFNEKLFF. V gene TRBV19 combines with J gene TRBJ1-4, with a possible D match to TRBD1 (6 bases). The CDR3 is 13 residues long. The germline CDR1 and CDR2 sequences are LNHDA and SQIVND (reference sequence). The ends were cut back, 7 bases at V and 4 bases at J, with 10 bases in the middle.

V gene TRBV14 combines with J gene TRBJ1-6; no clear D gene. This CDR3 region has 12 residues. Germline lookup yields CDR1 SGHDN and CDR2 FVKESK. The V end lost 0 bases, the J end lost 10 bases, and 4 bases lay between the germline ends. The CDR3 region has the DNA TGTGCCAGCAGCCAAGAGCGGTCACCCCTCCACTTT. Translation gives CASSQERSPLHF.

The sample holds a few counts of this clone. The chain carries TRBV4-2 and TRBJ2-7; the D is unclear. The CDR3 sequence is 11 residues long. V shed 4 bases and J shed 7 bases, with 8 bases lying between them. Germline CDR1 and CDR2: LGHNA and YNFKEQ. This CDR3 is CASSRFGEQYF. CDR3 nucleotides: TGTGCCAGCAGCCGATTCGGGGAGCAGTACTTC.

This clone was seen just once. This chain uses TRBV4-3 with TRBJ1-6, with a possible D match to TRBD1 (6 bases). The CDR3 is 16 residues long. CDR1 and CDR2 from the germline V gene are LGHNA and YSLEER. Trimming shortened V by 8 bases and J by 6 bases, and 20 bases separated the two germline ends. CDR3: CASGPLGQGLNSPLHF. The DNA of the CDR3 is TGCGCCAGCGGCCCCCTGGGGCAGGGGCTTAATTCACCCCTCCACTTT.

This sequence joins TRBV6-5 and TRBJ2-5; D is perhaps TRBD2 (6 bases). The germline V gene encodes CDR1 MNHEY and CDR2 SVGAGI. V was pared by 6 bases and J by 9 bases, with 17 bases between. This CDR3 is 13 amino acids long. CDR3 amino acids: CASSPSGVGAQYF. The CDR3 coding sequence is TGTGCCAGCAGCCCCTCGGGGGTTGGGGCCCAGTACTTC.

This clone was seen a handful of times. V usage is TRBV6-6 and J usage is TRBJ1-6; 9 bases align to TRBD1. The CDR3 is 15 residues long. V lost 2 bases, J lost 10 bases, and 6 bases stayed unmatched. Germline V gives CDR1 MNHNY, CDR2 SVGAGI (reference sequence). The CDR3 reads CASSYAGQGESPLHF. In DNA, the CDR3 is TGTGCCAGCAGTTACGCGGGACAGGGAGAGTCACCCCTCCACTTT.

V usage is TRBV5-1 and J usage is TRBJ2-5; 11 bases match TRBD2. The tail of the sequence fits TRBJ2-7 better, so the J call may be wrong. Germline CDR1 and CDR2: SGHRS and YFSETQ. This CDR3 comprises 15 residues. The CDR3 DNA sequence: TGCGCTGGGGGGCTAGCGGGGGGTATCTCCTACGAGCAGTACTTC. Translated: CAGGLAGGISYEQYF.

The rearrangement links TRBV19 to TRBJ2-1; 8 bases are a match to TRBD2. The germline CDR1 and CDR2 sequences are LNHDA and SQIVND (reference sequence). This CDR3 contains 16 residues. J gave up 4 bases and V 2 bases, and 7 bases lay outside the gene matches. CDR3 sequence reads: CASSISSLAGYNEQFF. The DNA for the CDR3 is TGTGCCAGTAGTATATCGTCCCTAGCGGGTTACAATGAGCAGTTCTTC.

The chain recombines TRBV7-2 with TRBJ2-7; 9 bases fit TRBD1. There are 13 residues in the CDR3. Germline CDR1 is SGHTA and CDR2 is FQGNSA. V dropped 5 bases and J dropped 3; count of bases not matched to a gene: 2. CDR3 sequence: CASSDRGVYEQYF. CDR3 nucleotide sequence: TGTGCCAGCAGCGACAGGGGGGTCTACGAGCAGTACTTC.

The CDR3 nucleotides are TGTGCCAGCAGTGAGATGCCGACAGGGGGCGCAGATACGCAGTATTTT. This codes for CASSEMPTGGADTQYF. The J gene is TRBJ2-3, the V gene TRBV6-1; 10 positions match TRBD1. Per the germline V gene, CDR1 is MNHNS and CDR2 is SASEGT. The trim removed 3 bases at V and 4 bases at J, leaving 7 bases unmatched. The CDR3 spans 16 residues.

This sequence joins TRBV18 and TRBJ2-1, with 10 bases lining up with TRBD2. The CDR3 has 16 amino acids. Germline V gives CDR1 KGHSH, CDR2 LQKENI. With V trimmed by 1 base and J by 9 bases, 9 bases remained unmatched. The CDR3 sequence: CASSPQSGRAGGEQFF. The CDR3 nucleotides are TGTGCCAGCTCACCACAGAGCGGGAGGGCCGGTGGTGAGCAGTTCTTC. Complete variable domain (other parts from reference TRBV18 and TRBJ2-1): NAGVMQNPRHLVRRRGQEARLRCSPMKGHSHVYWYRQLPEEGLKFMVYLQKENIIDESGMPKERFSAEFPKEGPSILRIQQVVRGDSAAYFCASSPQSGRAGGEQFFGPGTRLTVL.

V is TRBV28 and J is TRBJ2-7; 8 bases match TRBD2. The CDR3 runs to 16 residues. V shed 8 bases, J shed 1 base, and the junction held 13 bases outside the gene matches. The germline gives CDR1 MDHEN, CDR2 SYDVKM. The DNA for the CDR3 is TGTGCCAGCCACCCCCGGGCGGGGGGCCAATCCTACGAGCAGTACTTC. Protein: CASHPRAGGQSYEQYF.

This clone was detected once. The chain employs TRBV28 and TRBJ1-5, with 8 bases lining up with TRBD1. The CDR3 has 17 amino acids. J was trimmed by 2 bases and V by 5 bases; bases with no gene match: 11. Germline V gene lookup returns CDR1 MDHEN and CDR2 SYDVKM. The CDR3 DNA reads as TGTGCCAGCAGTGGGGACAGGTCTCGATGGGGCAATCAGCCCCAGCATTTT. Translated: CASSGDRSRWGNQPQHF.

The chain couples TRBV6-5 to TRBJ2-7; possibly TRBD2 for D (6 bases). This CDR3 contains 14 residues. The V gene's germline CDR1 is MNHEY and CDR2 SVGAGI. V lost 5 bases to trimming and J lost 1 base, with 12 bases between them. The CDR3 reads CASSPGLASYEQYF. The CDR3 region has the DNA TGTGCCAGCAGTCCGGGGCTAGCGTCCTACGAGCAGTACTTC.

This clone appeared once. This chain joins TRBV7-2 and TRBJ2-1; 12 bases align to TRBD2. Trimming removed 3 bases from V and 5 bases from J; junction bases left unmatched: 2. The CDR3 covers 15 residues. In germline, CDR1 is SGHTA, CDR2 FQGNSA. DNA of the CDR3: TGTGCCAGCAGCTTGGGGACTAGCGGGCACAATGAGCAGTTCTTC. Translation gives CASSLGTSGHNEQFF.

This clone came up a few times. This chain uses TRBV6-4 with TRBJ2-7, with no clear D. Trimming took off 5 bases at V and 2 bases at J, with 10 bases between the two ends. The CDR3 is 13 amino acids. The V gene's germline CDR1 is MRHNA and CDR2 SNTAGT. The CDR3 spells CASSSSAAYEQYF. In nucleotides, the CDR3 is TGTGCCAGCAGTAGTTCGGCGGCCTACGAGCAGTACTTC.